This T cell receptor beta chain stems from a study of cytomegalovirus exposure and HLA in healthy donors. Turning to the study itself: Among 350 to 500 genotyped donors, roughly 81% fell in the Caucasian-associated ancestry cluster.

Healthy people donating bone marrow made up the donors. Notes on this clone: Its target is not known.

General study points: The productive fraction for most TCR beta V segments was about 87% or about 30% in an earlier analysis. TCR beta chains associated with HLA were, in a later analysis, more clonally expanded than equally common others.

Researchers ran the PCR with 60 Vbeta and 13 Jbeta primers. Produced via immunoSEQ multiplex PCR; TCRdb's table is partial and in-frame only. The repertoire holds some 190,000 clones, with 82% as singletons. The V gene's germline CDR1 is LNHDA and CDR2 SQIVND (reference sequence). This CDR3 region has 13 residues. Trimming removed 4 bases from V and 5 bases from J; junction bases left unmatched: 2. The chain employs TRBV19 and TRBJ2-1; 7 bases are a match to TRBD1. The clonotype originates from a man in his forties in good health and CMV-seronegative. Sequenced: PBMCs. The CDR3 loop reads CASSRDRDNEQFF. The DNA of the CDR3 is TGTGCCAGTAGTAGAGACAGGGACAATGAGCAGTTCTTC.